This TCR beta chain was identified during a study of T cell responses to AZD1222 COVID-19 vaccine. Findings and limits, study-wide: The donors showed a predominance of white British ancestry and of females, with possible underestimation of clonal diversity. Nearly half of the spike-specific TCRs reportedly recognize variant regions that carry no mutations.

Germline loops: CDR1 SGHRS, CDR2 YFSETQ. This CDR3 has 14 amino acids. The trim removed 0 bases at V and 6 bases at J, leaving 6 bases unmatched. In the case of this clone: Its target is not known.

Sequencing was performed with immunoSEQ multiplex PCR; in TCRdb, only in-frame clones are kept and a portion is missing. The sample consists of over 100,000 clones, roughly four fifths of them appearing once. The receptor was isolated from an adult in good health. The chain employs TRBV5-1 and TRBJ2-7; TRBD1 matches 7 bases. Here the sequenced sample was peripheral blood, taken on day 0 of AZD1222 vaccination. The CDR3 spells CASSLGPSGGEQYF. CDR3 DNA sequence: TGCGCCAGCAGCTTGGGGCCCTCAGGGGGCGAGCAGTACTTC.